This TCR beta chain appears in the sequencing data of a study of T and B cells in COVID-19 patients. On the study more broadly: COVID-19 patients gave peripheral blood either during active infection or after recovery.

General observations from the study: In COVID-19 patients, T cell receptor beta variable and joining gene use was reportedly strongly skewed.

TRB rearrangements were amplified by multiplex PCR with BIOMED2 TRB-A/B primers. MiXCR, applied by TCRdb to the multiplex PCR reads, yields one record per CDR3 protein. The sample carries approximately 8,000 distinct CDR3 sequences, more than 20% recorded once. V lost 6 bases and J 4 bases, leaving 10 bases between the germline ends. CDR3 length: 13 amino acids. Blood genomic DNA input for TRB amplification was roughly 220-500 ng. The table lists this clonotype with many counts. Its matching antigen is unknown. This rearrangement joins TRBV12-3 or TRBV12-4 to TRBJ1-3, with D perhaps matching TRBD1 (5 bases). Sequencing input: blood. This sequence was found in a human donor who had recovered from COVID-19. Here the CDR3 reads CASSGTPGNTIYF. DNA for the CDR3: TGTGCCAGCAGCGGGACTCCCGGAAACACCATATATTTT.